These 4 T cell receptor beta chains were sequenced from one sample in a study of siplizumab effects on memory and regulatory T cells. Profiling relied on immunoSEQ multiplex PCR, and the TCRdb table lists in-frame clones only, not all of them. The sample comprises some 97,000 clones, 85% to 95% of which are singletons, and approximately 1.4% rests with the top ten. Material: non-Treg CD4+ T cells sorted from blood. Source of these receptors: a human donor in good health.

The V call is TRBV29-1, the J call TRBJ1-5; possible D gene TRBD1, 6 bases. V was trimmed by 4 bases and J by 3 bases, leaving 10 bases between them. Germline V gene data show CDR1 as SQVTM and CDR2 as ANQGSEA. The CDR3 covers 13 residues. Here the CDR3 DNA reads TGCAGCGTTGCGGACAGTCTCAATCAGCCCCAGCATTTT. It yields the protein CSVADSLNQPQHF.

This chain links TRBV5-8 with TRBJ1-1, with D perhaps matching TRBD1 (6 bases). The germline gives CDR1 SGHTS, CDR2 YDEGEE. This CDR3 contains 17 residues. V was pared by 0 bases and J by 0 bases, with 15 bases between. The CDR3 here is CASSLVIGGGMNTEAFF. DNA for the CDR3: TGTGCCAGCAGCTTGGTTATCGGAGGGGGTATGAACACTGAAGCTTTCTTT. Drawing the rest from reference TRBV5-8 and TRBJ1-1, the complete variable domain is EAGVTQSPTHLIKTRGQQATLRCSPISGHTSVYWYQQALGLGLQFLLWYDEGEERNRGNFPPRFSGRQFPNYSSELNVNALELEDSALYLCASSLVIGGGMNTEAFFGQGTRLTVV.

This clone has a single count. The rearrangement links TRBV5-5 to TRBJ1-2; 8 nucleotides line up with TRBD1. With 0 bases clipped from V and 4 bases from J, the junction kept 5 bases outside the gene matches. The germline gives CDR1 SGHKS, CDR2 YYEKEE (reference sequence). The length of the CDR3 is 15 residues. This chain's CDR3 is CASSLGTGLGYGYTF. As DNA, the CDR3 is TGTGCCAGCAGCTTGGGGACAGGGTTAGGCTATGGCTACACCTTC.

This chain connects TRBV7-3 to TRBJ2-6; unclear D gene. Trimming took off 5 bases at V and 0 bases at J, with 8 bases between the two ends. The germline V gene has CDR1 SGHTA and CDR2 FQGTGA. CDR3 size: 15 residues. CDR3 amino acids: CASSPTGSGANVLTF. In DNA, the CDR3 is TGTGCCAGCAGCCCTACGGGCTCTGGGGCCAACGTCCTGACTTTC.